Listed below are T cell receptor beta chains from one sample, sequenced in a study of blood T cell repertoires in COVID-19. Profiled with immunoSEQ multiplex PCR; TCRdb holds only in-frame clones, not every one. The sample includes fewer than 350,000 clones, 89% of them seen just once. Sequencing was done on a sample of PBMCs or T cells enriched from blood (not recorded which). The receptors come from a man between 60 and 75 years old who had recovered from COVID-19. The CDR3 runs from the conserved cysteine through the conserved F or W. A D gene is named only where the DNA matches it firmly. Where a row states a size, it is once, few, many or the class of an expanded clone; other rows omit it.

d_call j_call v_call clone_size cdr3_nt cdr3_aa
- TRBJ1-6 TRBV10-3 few TGTGCCATCAGTGAGACGGGTTCTGGGTCACCCCTCCACTTT CAISETGSGSPLHF
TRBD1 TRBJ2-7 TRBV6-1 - TGTGCCAGCAGTGAACGACAGGGTAGGAACGAGCAGTACTTC CASSERQGRNEQYF
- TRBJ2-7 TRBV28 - TGTGCCAGCAGTTTAAGCGGGTACGAGCAGTACTTC CASSLSGYEQYF
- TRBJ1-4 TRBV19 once TGTGCCAGTAGTATAGATCCCGGGGATGGGCGAAGGATGAGAAAACTGTTTTTT CASSIDPGDGRRMRKLFF
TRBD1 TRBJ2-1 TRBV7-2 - TGTGCCAGCAGCTACCGGACAGGGTCGAATGAGCAGTTCTTC CASSYRTGSNEQFF
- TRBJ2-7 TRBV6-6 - TGTGCCAGCAGTTTAACTACGGGTTCCGAGCAGTACTTC CASSLTTGSEQYF
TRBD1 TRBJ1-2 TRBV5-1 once TGCGCCAGCAGCTTGGATATTGGGACAGGGGGCAGGAATGGCTACACCTTC CASSLDIGTGGRNGYTF
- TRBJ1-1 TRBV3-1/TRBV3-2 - TGTGCCAGCAGCCAAGGGTGGGGGGACACTGAAGCTTTCTTT CASSQGWGDTEAFF
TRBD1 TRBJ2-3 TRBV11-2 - TGTGCCAGCAGCAGCCGGGACAGGGGCAGGGATACGCAGTATTTT CASSSRDRGRDTQYF
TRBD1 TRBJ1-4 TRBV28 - TGTGCCAGTACCTCGACAGGGGAGTATGAAAAACTGTTTTTT CASTSTGEYEKLFF
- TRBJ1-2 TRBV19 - TGTGCCAGTAGTCCCCCGGGGAGGAGAAGCTATGGCTACACCTTC CASSPPGRRSYGYTF
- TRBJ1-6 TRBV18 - TGTGCCAGCTCACCACCGTTGAGCAATTCACCCCTCCACTTT CASSPPLSNSPLHF
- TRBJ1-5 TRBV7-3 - TGTGCCAGCACCCACGGGACAAGACATTATCAGCCCCAGCATTTT CASTHGTRHYQPQHF
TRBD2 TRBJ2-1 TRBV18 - TGTGCCAGCTCATCCGGGGGGAATGAGCAGTTCTTC CASSSGGNEQFF
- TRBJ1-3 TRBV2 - TGTGCCAGCAGTGGGGGGCGGGCTCGAAGCTCTGGAAACACCATATATTTT CASSGGRARSSGNTIYF
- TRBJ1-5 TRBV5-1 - TGCGCCAGCAGCCCGGCCGGGGGGCTCGGTCAGCCCCAGCATTTT CASSPAGGLGQPQHF
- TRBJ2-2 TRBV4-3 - TGCGCCAGCAGCCCTGGGGGGTCCGGCACCGGGGAGCTGTTTTTT CASSPGGSGTGELFF
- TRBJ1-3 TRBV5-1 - TGCGCCAGCAGCTTGTCGCAGGACTCTGGAAACACCATATATTTT CASSLSQDSGNTIYF
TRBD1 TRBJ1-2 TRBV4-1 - TGCGCCAGCAGCCTACCGGACAGGGCCCCAACCTTC CASSLPDRAPTF
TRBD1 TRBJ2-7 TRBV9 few TGTGCCAGCAGTTTACGGACAGGGCCCTACGAGCAGTACTTC CASSLRTGPYEQYF
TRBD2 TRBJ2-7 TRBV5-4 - TGTGCCAGCAGCCAGACTAGCGGGAGGAGCTACGAGCAGTACTTC CASSQTSGRSYEQYF
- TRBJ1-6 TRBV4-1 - TGCGCCAGCAGCCAAGAGACGGCAGGGAATTCACCCCTCCACTTT CASSQETAGNSPLHF
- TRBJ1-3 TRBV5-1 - TGCGCCAGCAGCTTGCCCGCGGGGGAGGGAAACACCATATATTTT CASSLPAGEGNTIYF
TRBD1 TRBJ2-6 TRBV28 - TGTGCCAGCAGTTTTCTCACAAAGGGGGCTTCTGGGGCCAACGTCCTGACTTTC CASSFLTKGASGANVLTF
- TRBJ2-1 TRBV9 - TGTGCCAGCAGCGCCAGGGGTGCCTACAATGAGCAGTTCTTC CASSARGAYNEQFF
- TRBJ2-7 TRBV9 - TGTGCCAGCAGCGCATCAACAGGCTCCTACGAGCAGTACTTC CASSASTGSYEQYF
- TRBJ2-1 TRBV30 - TGTGCCTGGAGCCCAGGGGGCGGGAGGGAAAAGTTCTTC CAWSPGGGREKFF